The 18 T cell receptor beta chains listed next were all sequenced from one sample in a study of CD4 and CD8 cells across lung adenocarcinoma regions. MiXCR was run by TCRdb on the PCR reads, yielding one entry per CDR3 protein. Of 16,000 or so distinct CDR3 sequences listed, just under 55% were seen once; the top ten hold about 31%. The sample taken for sequencing was CD8+ T cells from the center of a lung tumor. The origin of the receptors is a female donor with lung adenocarcinoma. The CD4 and CD8 labels of this study may be unreliable.

Remarks on this clonotype: Germline and junction disagree at one end, which may indicate a read error. The V gene is TRBV4-1, the J gene TRBJ2-3; TRBD2 might be the D (7 bases). Germline V lookup: CDR1 MGHRA, CDR2 YSYEKL. The CDR3 covers 18 residues. CDR3 coding DNA: TGCGCCAGCAGGCAAGGCGACGGGGGGCGGGGAACCAAAAATACTCAGTATTTC. Translation: CASRQGDGGRGTKNTQYF.

The rearrangement joins TRBV6-5 to TRBJ2-4, with 8 bases identical to TRBD1. V was clipped by 4 bases and J by 13 bases; unmatched bases: 18. Germline V CDR1 and CDR2: MNHEY, SVGAGI. The CDR3 is made up of 16 amino acids. Here the CDR3 DNA reads TGTGCCAGCAGTTTCAGGGGGCTGCGAGCCAAAGACACGCAGTACTTC. It translates to CASSFRGLRAKDTQYF.

Note on this clonotype: The junction does not match germline at one end; this may be a read error. The CDR3: CAGGEGGHGPETQYF. Here the CDR3 DNA reads TGCGCCGGGGGGGAGGGGGGGCATGGCCCAGAGACGCAGTACTTT. The chain uses TRBV10-1 and TRBJ2-3, with D possibly matching TRBD2 (7 bases). Germline assignment: CDR1 WNHNN and CDR2 SYGVQD (reference sequence). This CDR3 has 15 residues.

In this sample, this clonotype turned up once. At one boundary the junction diverges from the germline segment, which might be a read error. CDR3 DNA: TGTGCCAGCAGCGGGGGACTAGGGGGGGGTGTCCCAGAGACGCAGTATTTC. Translation: CASSGGLGGGVPETQYF. The V and J genes are TRBV6-1 and TRBJ2-3; TRBD2 matches 8 bases. Germline loops: CDR1 MNHNS, CDR2 SASEGT. The CDR3 loop spans 17 amino acids.

This clonotype is labeled as medium-sized. The chain couples TRBV6-5 to TRBJ2-5; 11 positions agree with TRBD2. Germline V CDR1 and CDR2: MNHEY, SVGAGI. V trimming: 4 bases; J trimming: 5 bases; junction bases outside the gene matches: 12. The CDR3 extends over 17 amino acids. Here the CDR3 reads CASSSRLAGGRGETQYF. In DNA, the CDR3 is TGTGCCAGCAGTTCACGCTTAGCGGGGGGGCGGGGGGAGACCCAGTACTTC.

This clonotype was observed once. This sequence joins TRBV6-1 and TRBJ2-2; TRBD1 might be the D (6 bases). Germline CDR1 MNHNS, CDR2 SASEGT. The CDR3 runs 15 residues. The V gene lost 4 bases and the J gene lost 6 bases, with 15 bases spanning the gap. In DNA, the CDR3 is TGTGCCAGCAGTGTTCGGACAAGGGGGTCCGGGGAGCTGTTTTTT. Translating it yields CASSVRTRGSGELFF.

This clonotype was detected once. One junction end does not reproduce the germline sequence, and a read error may be involved. This chain links TRBV10-1 with TRBJ2-4, with D perhaps matching TRBD1 or TRBD2 (5 bases each). CDR1 WNHNN and CDR2 SYGVQD come from the germline V gene (reference sequence). This CDR3 spans 14 amino acids. Here the CDR3 reads CASTGLSAKDMQYF. CDR3 in DNA: TGCGCCAGCACGGGGCTAAGTGCCAAAGACATGCAGTACTTT.

This clonotype was counted between two and nine times. The chain carries TRBV3-1 and TRBJ2-3; D not resolved. The CDR3 length is 13 residues. The germline V gene encodes CDR1 LGHDT and CDR2 YNNKEL (reference sequence). The V end lost 0 bases, the J end lost 4 bases, and 5 bases lay between the germline ends. CDR3 sequence reads: CASSQDAADTQYF. The CDR3 nucleotides are TGTGCCAGCAGCCAAGATGCTGCAGATACGCAGTATTTT.

This chain connects TRBV6-5 to TRBJ2-5, with D possibly being TRBD1 (5 bases). The length of the CDR3 is 13 residues. Germline lookup yields CDR1 MNHEY and CDR2 SVGAGI. V lost 7 bases and J 3 bases, leaving 12 bases between the germline ends. The DNA for the CDR3 is TGTGCCAGCATTTCGGCAGGGAAAGAGACCCAGTACTTC. Protein: CASISAGKETQYF.

This clonotype is a singleton in its sample. A read error may account for a junction end that differs from germline. V and J are TRBV6-1 and TRBJ2-4, with D perhaps matching TRBD1 (6 bases). The germline V gene has CDR1 MNHNS and CDR2 SASEGT. This CDR3 is built from 15 residues. CDR3 sequence (DNA): TGTGGCAGCAGTCCGAGGCTGGGGGCCAAAGACATGCAGTACTTC. Encoded protein: CGSSPRLGAKDMQYF.

V usage is TRBV27 and J usage is TRBJ2-4; possible D gene TRBD2, 7 bases. The J call is doubtful: the DNA matches TRBJ2-5 better. CDR3 length equals 15 residues. CDR1 MNHEY and CDR2 SMNVEV come from the germline V gene (reference sequence). The CDR3 reads CASSLFRGATQTQYF. CDR3 in DNA: TGTGCCAGCAGTTTATTTCGGGGGGCCACCCAGACCCAGTACTTC.

Comments on this clonotype: An end of the junction does not agree with germline; a read error may underlie this. This chain links TRBV7-6 with TRBJ2-3; D not certain. The CDR3 is 14 amino acids. Germline V gene data show CDR1 as SGHVS and CDR2 as FNYEAQ. The CDR3 here is CGVRWAGTKNTQYF. CDR3 DNA sequence: TGCGGCGTCAGGTGGGCCGGTACCAAAAACACTCAGTATTTT. The whole variable domain, remainder taken from reference TRBV7-6 and TRBJ2-3, is GAGVSQSPRYKVTKRGQDVALRCDPISGHVSLYWYRQALGQGPEFLTYFNYEAQQDKSGLPNDRFSAERPEGSISTLTIQRTEQRDSAMYRCGVRWAGTKNTQYFGPGTRLTVL.

Remarks on this clonotype: A read error may account for a junction end that differs from germline. V is TRBV4-1 and J is TRBJ2-4; the D gene could be TRBD1 or TRBD2 (5 bases each). CDR3 length equals 15 residues. Germline V gene lookup returns CDR1 MGHRA and CDR2 YSYEKL. In nucleotides, the CDR3 is TGCGGCAGCGGCCCGGGGCCGAGCGCCAAAAATATTCAGTACTTC. Its protein product is CGSGPGPSAKNIQYF.

The chain couples TRBV12-3 or TRBV12-4 to TRBJ2-1, with 9 bases aligning to TRBD2. V lost 5 bases and J lost 5; bases outside the gene matches: 16. This CDR3 is 18 amino acids long. CDR3 protein: CASSVSGAGGGGDNEQFF. CDR3 sequence (DNA): TGTGCCAGCAGTGTGTCGGGGGCGGGCGGGGGGGGCGACAATGAGCAGTTCTTC.

The CDR3 sequence is CASSDLQGTTEAFF. The CDR3 nucleotides are TGTGCCAGCAGTGACCTACAGGGAACCACTGAAGCTTTCTTT. The chain carries TRBV6-1 and TRBJ1-1; TRBD1 is a possible D gene (6 bases). Germline V CDR1 and CDR2: MNHNS, SASEGT. The CDR3 runs to 14 residues. Trimming removed 3 bases at V and 4 bases at J, with 12 bases between.

The rearrangement links TRBV6-1 to TRBJ2-5; TRBD2 matches at 7 bases. CDR1 is MNHNS and CDR2 is SASEGT in the germline V gene. The ends lost 8 bases at V and 8 bases at J; junction bases unmatched: 20. This CDR3 comprises 16 residues. CDR3 DNA sequence: TGTGCCAGCGGGGGTAGCGGGCGCCGAGACCCAGATACCCAGTACTTC. Amino acid sequence: CASGGSGRRDPDTQYF.

The chain employs TRBV4-1 and TRBJ2-1; the D gene could be TRBD1 or TRBD2 (5 bases each). The CDR3 contains 16 residues. CDR1 and CDR2 from the germline V gene are MGHRA and YSYEKL. Trimming took 0 bases from V and 5 from J, leaving 14 bases between them. This CDR3 is CASSQDVGDVDNEQFF. CDR3 nucleotides: TGCGCCAGCAGCCAAGATGTGGGGGACGTAGACAATGAGCAGTTCTTC.

On this clonotype: A read error may account for a junction end that differs from germline. This chain links TRBV10-2 with TRBJ2-3; 8 bases are shared with TRBD1. The J call may not be correct, given that the DNA end is closer to TRBJ2-7. Looked up from germline, CDR1 is WSHSY and CDR2 is SAAADI. The CDR3 is 14 residues long. The CDR3 sequence is CAGRGRWAANTQYF. DNA of the CDR3: TGCGCCGGCAGGGGGCGGTGGGCCGCAAATACGCAGTACTTC.